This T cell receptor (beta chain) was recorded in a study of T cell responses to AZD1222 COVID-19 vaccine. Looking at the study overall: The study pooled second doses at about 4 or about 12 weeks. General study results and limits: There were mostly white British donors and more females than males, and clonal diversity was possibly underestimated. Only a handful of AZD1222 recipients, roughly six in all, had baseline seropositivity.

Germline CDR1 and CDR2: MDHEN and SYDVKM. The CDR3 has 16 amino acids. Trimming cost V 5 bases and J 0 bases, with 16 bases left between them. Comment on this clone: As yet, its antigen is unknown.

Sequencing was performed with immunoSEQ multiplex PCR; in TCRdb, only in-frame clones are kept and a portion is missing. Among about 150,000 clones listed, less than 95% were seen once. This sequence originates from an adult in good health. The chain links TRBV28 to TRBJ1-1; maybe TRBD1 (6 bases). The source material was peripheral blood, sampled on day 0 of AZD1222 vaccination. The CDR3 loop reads CASSAGQTFLNTEAFF. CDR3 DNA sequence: TGTGCCAGCAGTGCTGGACAGACATTTTTGAACACTGAAGCTTTCTTT.